Listed below are T cell receptor beta chains from one sample, sequenced in a study of tumor-infiltrating lymphocytes in glioblastoma multiforme. TCRdb called the multiplex PCR reads again in MiXCR, with one record for every CDR3 protein. The data show about 19,000 distinct CDR3 sequences, with around 72% seen just once and 18% held by the top ten. The sample taken for sequencing was peripheral blood. Receptor source: a male donor with glioblastoma. The CDR3 runs from the conserved cysteine through the conserved F or W. D genes are given only for firm matches. The size of a clone is reported for some rows only, either as once, few or many, or as a class for expanded clones.

D: .
V: TRBV29-1
J: TRBJ2-1
size: many
DNA: TGCAGCGTTGCCCCCCAGACCTACAATGAGCAGTTCTTC
CDR3: CSVAPQTYNEQFF

D: .
V: TRBV11-2
J: TRBJ1-2
size: once
DNA: TGTGCCAGCAGCCCTACGTCGGGTGCTGGCTACACCTTC
CDR3: CASSPTSGAGYTF

D: TRBD1
V: TRBV11-2
J: TRBJ2-5
size: .
DNA: TGTGCCAGCAGCTCGGGACAGGGGCAAGAGACCCAGTACTTC
CDR3: CASSSGQGQETQYF

D: .
V: TRBV12-3/TRBV12-4
J: TRBJ2-5
size: .
DNA: TGTGCCAGCAGTTTATATGACAGCCAAGAGACCCAGTACTTC
CDR3: CASSLYDSQETQYF

D: TRBD2
V: TRBV10-3
J: TRBJ2-5
size: many
DNA: TGTGCCATCAGTGAGTCGTCGGGAGGAGAGACCCAGTACTTC
CDR3: CAISESSGGETQYF

D: .
V: TRBV11-2
J: TRBJ2-3
size: few
DNA: TGTGCCAGCAGCTTAAGAGAGTGGGATACGCAGTATTTT
CDR3: CASSLREWDTQYF

D: .
V: TRBV10-2
J: TRBJ2-2
size: few
DNA: TGCGCCAGCAGTGTTCAACAGTACACCGGGGAGCTGTTTTTT
CDR3: CASSVQQYTGELFF

D: TRBD2
V: TRBV11-2
J: TRBJ2-3
size: .
DNA: TGTGGCAGCAGCCGAGGTGGACTAGAGGGAGTTTCAGGAGATACGCAGTATTTT
CDR3: CGSSRGGLEGVSGDTQYF

D: TRBD2
V: TRBV6-5
J: TRBJ2-4
size: .
DNA: TGTGCCAGCAGACCGGGGGAGGGCTGGGCGCAAAACATTCAGTACTTC
CDR3: CASRPGEGWAQNIQYF

D: .
V: TRBV21-1
J: TRBJ2-7
size: .
DNA: TGTGCCAGCAGCTGGGGGGGTCCCCCCTACGAGCAGTACTTC
CDR3: CASSWGGPPYEQYF

D: .
V: TRBV6-5
J: TRBJ2-7
size: many
DNA: TGTGCCAGCAGTTACTCGACGCTCGGGACCTCCTACGAGCAGTACTTC
CDR3: CASSYSTLGTSYEQYF

D: .
V: TRBV5-1
J: TRBJ2-7
size: .
DNA: TGCGCCAGCAGCAGGGAACTAGAGGAGGCCTACGAGCAGTACTTC
CDR3: CASSRELEEAYEQYF

D: TRBD2
V: TRBV29-1
J: TRBJ2-1
size: .
DNA: TGCAGCGTAGCAGTACTAGCGATCCGGCGCAATGAGCAGTTCTTC
CDR3: CSVAVLAIRRNEQFF

D: .
V: TRBV11-2
J: TRBJ2-3
size: .
DNA: TGTGCCAGCAGCTTGGGGGTGCAAGATACGCAGTATTTT
CDR3: CASSLGVQDTQYF

D: .
V: TRBV11-1
J: TRBJ2-2
size: .
DNA: TGTGCCAGCAACTTAGAACGCCCGAATACCGGGGAGCCGTTTTTT
CDR3: CASNLERPNTGEPFF

D: .
V: TRBV12-3/TRBV12-4
J: TRBJ2-3
size: .
DNA: TGTGCCAGCAGTTTGTACGACCCCAATGCAGATACGCAGTATTTT
CDR3: CASSLYDPNADTQYF

D: .
V: TRBV11-2
J: TRBJ2-1
size: few
DNA: TGTGCCAGCAGCCCAGACAGTGCCGAGCAGTTCTTC
CDR3: CASSPDSAEQFF

D: .
V: TRBV6-2/TRBV6-3
J: TRBJ2-3
size: .
DNA: TGTGCCAGCAGCACGACACCGAACATAGATATGCAGTATTTT
CDR3: CASSTTPNIDMQYF

D: TRBD2
V: TRBV7-8
J: TRBJ2-5
size: once
DNA: TGTGCCAGCAGCCAACAGCTAGCGGACAATGGGCAGTACTTC
CDR3: CASSQQLADNGQYF

D: .
V: TRBV11-1
J: TRBJ2-1
size: once
DNA: TGTGCCAGCAGATCGGCTGATACAGGGCGGAATGAGCAGTTCTTC
CDR3: CASRSADTGRNEQFF

D: .
V: TRBV6-2/TRBV6-3
J: TRBJ2-1
size: medium-sized
DNA: TGTGCCAGCAGTTACGAGAGGGTCCATGAGCAGTTCTTC
CDR3: CASSYERVHEQFF

D: TRBD2
V: TRBV6-2/TRBV6-3
J: TRBJ2-3
size: once
DNA: TGTGCCAGCAGGGGTATAGCGGGAGTCACAGATACACAGTATTTT
CDR3: CASRGIAGVTDTQYF

D: .
V: TRBV11-2
J: TRBJ2-1
size: .
DNA: TGTGCCAGCAGCTTAGTAAGTTACAATGAGCAGTTCTTC
CDR3: CASSLVSYNEQFF

D: TRBD1
V: TRBV29-1
J: TRBJ1-2
size: many
DNA: TGCAGCGTTGCCCCGACAGGGAGGGATGGCTACACCTTC
CDR3: CSVAPTGRDGYTF

D: .
V: TRBV20-1
J: TRBJ2-1
size: .
DNA: TGCAGTGCTAGACCCCTCACTGTGCAGTTCTTC
CDR3: CSARPLTVQFF

D: .
V: TRBV7-3
J: TRBJ1-1
size: few
DNA: TGTGCCAGCAGCAGACGACCCGACACTGAAGCTTTCTTT
CDR3: CASSRRPDTEAFF

D: .
V: TRBV11-2
J: TRBJ1-5
size: large
DNA: TGTGCCAGCAGCCTGGATCGACAGCAATATCAGCCCCAGCATTTT
CDR3: CASSLDRQQYQPQHF

D: .
V: TRBV20-1
J: TRBJ2-7
size: many
DNA: TGCAGTGCGCCCACTCCCGCGAGGTCCTACGAGCAGTACTTC
CDR3: CSAPTPARSYEQYF

D: .
V: TRBV11-1
J: TRBJ2-3
size: many
DNA: TGTGCCAGCAGCCCCTTCGGCACAGATACGCAGTATTTT
CDR3: CASSPFGTDTQYF

D: TRBD1
V: TRBV11-2
J: TRBJ1-6
size: .
DNA: TGTGCCATCAGCCAGGGGGAGCCACTCCTCCACTTT
CDR3: CAISQGEPLLHF

D: .
V: TRBV30
J: TRBJ2-3
size: .
DNA: TGTGCCTGGAGTGTAGCCGGAGTTCGCGCAGATACGCAGTATTTT
CDR3: CAWSVAGVRADTQYF

D: TRBD2
V: TRBV5-1
J: TRBJ2-3
size: many
DNA: TGCGCCAGCAGCTTGGCAGCGGGAGGGACCCCTAGCACAGATACGCAGTATTTT
CDR3: CASSLAAGGTPSTDTQYF

D: .
V: TRBV12-3/TRBV12-4
J: TRBJ1-1
size: .
DNA: TGTGCCAGCAGTTGGGGTATTACTGAAGCTTTCTTT
CDR3: CASSWGITEAFF

D: .
V: TRBV29-1
J: TRBJ1-1
size: once
DNA: TGTACCGTTGAGGGAGTCAACACTGAAGCTTTCTTT
CDR3: CTVEGVNTEAFF

D: .
V: TRBV10-2
J: TRBJ1-1
size: .
DNA: TGCGCCAGCAGTGCCACACAGCCCGTTCGGAACACTGAAGCTTTCTTT
CDR3: CASSATQPVRNTEAFF

D: .
V: TRBV10-3
J: TRBJ2-2
size: .
DNA: TGTGCCATCAGTGAGGCATCCTTGGGTGACGGGGAGCTGTTTTTT
CDR3: CAISEASLGDGELFF

D: TRBD1
V: TRBV28
J: TRBJ1-5
size: .
DNA: TGTGCCAGCAGTTTAGGTAGGGGGCCCAATCAGCCCCAGCATTTT
CDR3: CASSLGRGPNQPQHF

D: TRBD2
V: TRBV20-1
J: TRBJ2-2
size: .
DNA: TGCAGTGCTAGAGAGGGACTAGTGAGCGGGGAGCTGTTTTTT
CDR3: CSAREGLVSGELFF

D: .
V: TRBV11-2
J: TRBJ2-3
size: .
DNA: TGTGCCAGCATATTAAGCGGGTTCCCAGATACGAAGTATTTT
CDR3: CASILSGFPDTKYF

D: .
V: TRBV4-2
J: TRBJ2-1
size: many
DNA: TGTGCCAGCAGCCAAGAAAAGGGTAGCGGCTACAATGAGCAGTTCTTC
CDR3: CASSQEKGSGYNEQFF

D: .
V: TRBV6-1
J: TRBJ1-1
size: .
DNA: TGTGCCAGCAGTCGTTTAGCCGACACTGAAGCTTTCTTT
CDR3: CASSRLADTEAFF

D: .
V: TRBV11-3
J: TRBJ2-3
size: once
DNA: TGTGCCAGCAGCTTAGTTGCAGACACAGATACGCAGTATTTT
CDR3: CASSLVADTDTQYF

D: .
V: TRBV29-1
J: TRBJ1-2
size: .
DNA: TGCAGCGTTAGCGCGGACTCCTCTGGCTACACCTTC
CDR3: CSVSADSSGYTF

D: .
V: TRBV11-2
J: TRBJ2-3
size: .
DNA: TGCGCCAGCAGCAGGGAGAGGGGTCCAGATACGCAGTATTTT
CDR3: CASSRERGPDTQYF

D: TRBD2
V: TRBV12-3/TRBV12-4
J: TRBJ2-1
size: many
DNA: TGTGCCAGCAGTCCGGGACTAGCGGGAGTAGGGGAGCAGTTCTTC
CDR3: CASSPGLAGVGEQFF

D: .
V: TRBV11-2
J: TRBJ2-2
size: .
DNA: TGTGCCAGCAGCCCCATCGGATCGAACACCGGGGAGCTGTTTTTT
CDR3: CASSPIGSNTGELFF

D: TRBD1
V: TRBV12-3/TRBV12-4
J: TRBJ1-3
size: many
DNA: TGTGCCAGCAGTTTTGGACAGGGCGGAAACACCATATATTTT
CDR3: CASSFGQGGNTIYF

D: .
V: TRBV11-2
J: TRBJ2-1
size: .
DNA: TGTGCCAGCAGCTTGGCAGGGAGCAATGAGCAGTTCTTC
CDR3: CASSLAGSNEQFF

D: .
V: TRBV11-1
J: TRBJ1-1
size: .
DNA: TGTGCCAGCAGCTTAGTACAGACTGAAGCTTTCTTT
CDR3: CASSLVQTEAFF

D: .
V: TRBV29-1
J: TRBJ2-1
size: .
DNA: TGCAGCGTTGAACTCAGAAACAATGAGCAGTTCTTC
CDR3: CSVELRNNEQFF

D: .
V: TRBV6-5
J: TRBJ1-1
size: many
DNA: TGTGCCAGCAGTTACGGGCAGTCCACTGAAGCTTTCTTT
CDR3: CASSYGQSTEAFF

D: TRBD2
V: TRBV28
J: TRBJ2-2
size: .
DNA: TGTGCCAGCAGTTTCGTGATGGCGGGAGGGCCCGGGGAGCTGTCTTTT
CDR3: CASSFVMAGGPGELSF

D: .
V: TRBV30
J: TRBJ1-6
size: few
DNA: TGTGCCTGGAGGAGGGCTGGGTCACCCCTCCACTTT
CDR3: CAWRRAGSPLHF

D: .
V: TRBV5-1
J: TRBJ1-5
size: many
DNA: TGCGCCAGCAGCTTGGCAGGGGATCAGCCCCAGCATTTT
CDR3: CASSLAGDQPQHF

D: TRBD2
V: TRBV11-2
J: TRBJ2-3
size: once
DNA: TGTGCCAACACTAAAGCGGGACGCTATACGCAGTATTTT
CDR3: CANTKAGRYTQYF

D: .
V: TRBV11-2
J: TRBJ2-7
size: .
DNA: TGTGCCGGCAGCTTAGAGGCTAAATCTTACGAGCAATACTTC
CDR3: CAGSLEAKSYEQYF

D: .
V: TRBV7-9
J: TRBJ1-1
size: few
DNA: TGTGCCAGCAGCCCTGAACAGCGGAACACTGTAGCTTTCTTT
CDR3: CASSPEQRNTVAFF

D: .
V: TRBV6-1
J: TRBJ2-2
size: once
DNA: TGTGCCAGCGAGATGTGGACAGAGGAAGACACCGGGGAGCCGTTTTTT
CDR3: CASEMWTEEDTGEPFF

D: .
V: TRBV6-1
J: TRBJ2-3
size: .
DNA: TGTGCCGGCAGTTACGCAGATACGCAGTATTTT
CDR3: CAGSYADTQYF